The 24 T cell receptor beta chains below come from one sample, sequenced in a study of T cells in women clearing cervical HPV infection. The protocol was immunoSEQ multiplex PCR, while the TCRdb copy is restricted to in-frame clones and leaves out a portion. The table lists 25,000 to 35,000 clones. The material sequenced was blood buffy coat. The receptors originated from a woman aged 18 to 75 with a cervical HPV16 infection that either progressed to CIN3+ or cleared (not recorded which).

Comments on this clone: The CDR3 goes on 3 residues after the read ends, and that part is filled in from the germline J gene. The chain recombines TRBV7-6 with TRBJ2-2; D is unclear. Germline lookup yields CDR1 SGHVS and CDR2 FNYEAQ. The CDR3 covers 15 residues. Trimming removed 0 bases from V and 1 base from J, with 6 bases in between. The CDR3 DNA, read in part, is TGTGCCAGCAGCTTAGCTCCAGAGAACACCGGGGAG. Translation gives CASSLAPENTGE. The entire CDR3 sequence reads CASSLAPENTGELFF.

About this clone itself: The CDR3 end falls 3 residues outside the read, so it is completed with the germline J gene. The V call is TRBV6-2 or TRBV6-3, the J call TRBJ2-3; 9 nucleotides line up with TRBD2. The CDR3 runs 15 residues. V was pared by 5 bases and J by 4 bases, with 7 bases of the junction left unmatched. Germline V gene data show CDR1 as MNHEY and CDR2 as SVGEGT. The sequenced part of the CDR3 DNA is TGTGCCAGCAGTGAGAGCGGGGGGCAGGCAGATACG. Translating it yields CASSESGGQADT. The full CDR3 sequence reads CASSESGGQADTQYF.

Notes on this clone: The read ends 3 residues shy of where the CDR3 ends; the end is completed using the germline J gene. The chain has TRBV19 and TRBJ2-1, with 15 bases aligning to TRBD2. V was clipped by 3 bases and J by 0 bases; unmatched bases: 3. Germline V gene sequence: CDR1 LNHDA, CDR2 SQIVND (reference sequence). The length of the CDR3 is 18 residues. CDR3 region: CASSIGLAGGRSYNEQFF. The CDR3 DNA, read in part, is TGTGCCAGTAGTATTGGACTAGCGGGGGGGCGCTCCTACAATGAG.

Worth noting for this clone: The read falls 3 residues short of the CDR3 end, and the missing part is taken from the germline J gene. This chain connects TRBV2 to TRBJ2-7, with TRBD1 as a possible D gene (5 bases). The V end was cut by 0 bases, the J end by 2 bases, with 17 bases between. CDR1 is SNHLY and CDR2 is FYNNEI in the germline V gene. This CDR3 is built from 17 residues. The covered CDR3 bases are TGTGCCAGCAGTGAAGCGCTTAGGGGTAATTGGGCCTACGAG. Translated, it gives CASSEALRGNWAYE. The full CDR3 is CASSEALRGNWAYEQYF.

In regard to this clone: Read sequence stops 3 residues before the CDR3 end, and the germline J gene provides the missing end. The chain joins TRBV5-4 to TRBJ2-7, with unresolved D. The V gene's germline CDR1 is SGHNT and CDR2 YYREEE (reference sequence). Between the trimmed V and J ends, which lost 4 bases and 6 bases, there was a span of 17 bases. The CDR3 length is 14 residues. The sequenced part of the CDR3 DNA is TGTGCCAGCAGCCCGTCCAGCAGGATAGGCGAG. It specifies CASSPSSRIGE. The CDR3 in its entirety is CASSPSSRIGEQYF.

Concerning this clone: The sequenced fragment ends 3 residues before the CDR3 boundary, so the rest is inferred from the germline J gene. The V gene is TRBV7-9, the J gene TRBJ2-7; TRBD1 matches 8 bases. The CDR3 spans 15 residues. J lost 3 bases, V lost 5 bases, and 9 bases had no gene match. In germline, CDR1 is SEHNR, CDR2 FQNEAQ (reference sequence). The CDR3 bases that were read are TGTGCCAGCAGCGCCCCGGGACAGGCCATCTACGAG. This translates into CASSAPGQAIYE. The entire CDR3 protein reads CASSAPGQAIYEQYF. The variable domain in full, completed from reference TRBV7-9 and TRBJ2-7, reads DTGVSQNPRHKITKRGQNVTFRCDPISEHNRLYWYRQTLGQGPEFLTYFQNEAQLEKSRLLSDRFSAERPKGSFSTLEIQRTEQGDSAMYLCASSAPGQAIYEQYFGPGTRLTVT.

As regards this clone: Read data end 3 residues before the CDR3 end; the end is taken from the germline J gene. This sequence joins TRBV20-1 and TRBJ2-5, with 10 bases identical to TRBD2. The J segment lost 5 bases and the V segment lost 5 bases, leaving 11 bases of the junction unmatched. Germline assignment: CDR1 DFQATT and CDR2 SNEGSKA (reference sequence). The length of the CDR3 is 15 residues. The part of the CDR3 DNA that was read is TGCAGTGCTCCGGAGTCGTGGACTAGCGGCGAGACC. Translated: CSAPESWTSGET. The entire CDR3 protein reads CSAPESWTSGETQYF.

A note on this clone: The read finishes 3 residues shy of the CDR3 end, and the germline J gene is used to complete it. V and J are TRBV7-8 and TRBJ1-3, with 8 bases lining up with TRBD1. Looked up from germline, CDR1 is SGHVS and CDR2 is FQNEAQ. V lost 5 bases and J lost 4; bases outside the gene matches: 13. This CDR3 spans 17 amino acids. The sequenced CDR3 bases are TGTGCCAGCAGCCCATACAGGGGGTTGAGGGTAGGAAACACC. Residues: CASSPYRGLRVGNT. The entire CDR3 is CASSPYRGLRVGNTIYF.

Regarding this clone: The CDR3 end falls 3 residues outside the read, so it is completed with the germline J gene. The chain carries TRBV29-1 and TRBJ1-2; the match to TRBD1 covers 7 bases. Germline CDR1 and CDR2: SQVTM and ANQGSEA. Trimming at V came to 7 bases and at J to 4 bases, leaving 6 bases not matched to a gene. This CDR3 is built from 12 residues. The covered CDR3 bases are TGCAGCGATCGACAGGGTGGCTATGGC. Protein sequence: CSDRQGGYG. The whole CDR3 sequence reads CSDRQGGYGYTF.

A word on this clone: The read halts 3 residues ahead of the CDR3 end, with the missing end drawn from the germline J gene. The gene calls are TRBV20-1 and TRBJ1-2; 7 bases match TRBD1. Germline CDR1 DFQATT, CDR2 SNEGSKA (reference sequence). The ends lost 3 bases at V and 3 bases at J; junction bases unmatched: 4. This CDR3 spans 13 amino acids. CDR3 bases read: TGCAGTGCTAGGCAGGGGGGAGACTATGGC. Translating it yields CSARQGGDYG. The entire CDR3 reads CSARQGGDYGYTF.

The sequenced part of the CDR3 DNA is TGTGCCAGCAGTTTAGCAGCGCCCAATGAG. It yields the protein CASSLAAPNE. Given in full, the CDR3 is CASSLAAPNEQFF. The chain links TRBV27 to TRBJ2-1, with no clear D. The observed sequence ends 3 residues before the CDR3 terminus, with the missing tail filled in from the germline J gene. In germline, CDR1 is MNHEY, CDR2 SMNVEV (reference sequence). Trimming took off 2 bases at V and 6 bases at J, with 8 bases between the two ends. The CDR3 runs to 13 residues.

As concerns this clone: The sequence runs out 3 residues before the end of the CDR3; the remainder is reconstructed from the germline J gene. The rearrangement joins TRBV20-1 to TRBJ1-4; D gene unclear. Germline V gene sequence: CDR1 DFQATT, CDR2 SNEGSKA (reference sequence). This CDR3 spans 12 amino acids. V gave up 7 bases and J gave up 4 bases, with 10 bases separating them. The CDR3 loop is CSGHSSNEKLFF. The DNA read from the CDR3 is TGCAGTGGTCACTCGAGTAATGAAAAA.

Worth noting for this clone: Read coverage stops 3 residues before the CDR3 terminus; the germline J gene supplies the remainder. The chain carries TRBV6-2 or TRBV6-3 and TRBJ2-7; a possible D gene is TRBD2 (6 bases). The CDR3 contains 12 residues. V was trimmed by 6 bases and J by 0 bases, leaving 6 bases between them. The germline V gene encodes CDR1 MNHEY and CDR2 SVGEGT. Here the CDR3 reads CASRDYSYEQYF. The covered CDR3 bases are TGTGCCAGCAGGGACTACTCCTACGAG.

About this clone itself: Read coverage stops 3 residues before the CDR3 terminus; the germline J gene supplies the remainder. V and J are TRBV4-1 and TRBJ2-7, with 7 nucleotides matching TRBD1. J lost 0 bases, V lost 1 base, and 12 bases had no gene match. The CDR3 has 18 residues. The germline V gene has CDR1 MGHRA and CDR2 YSYEKL. The sequenced CDR3 bases are TGCGCCAGCAGCCAAGGTCCAACAGGGGTCCCCAACTCCTACGAG. Translating it yields CASSQGPTGVPNSYE. The entire CDR3 is CASSQGPTGVPNSYEQYF.

Concerning this clone itself: The read stops 3 residues short of the end of the CDR3; the missing end is completed from the germline J gene. This rearrangement joins TRBV6-4 to TRBJ1-6, with 7 positions matching TRBD1. The CDR3 extends over 13 amino acids. The V and J ends lost 6 bases and 6 bases, in that order; junction bases with no gene match: 2. Germline lookup yields CDR1 MRHNA and CDR2 SNTAGT. CDR3 bases read: TGTGCCAGCAGCGGGGACAGTAATTCACCC. Its translation: CASSGDSNSP. In full, the CDR3 reads CASSGDSNSPLHF.

Comments on this clone: The read terminates 3 residues ahead of where the CDR3 ends, so the germline J gene completes it. This chain joins TRBV20-1 and TRBJ1-5, with TRBD1 as a possible D gene (6 bases). V lost 7 bases and J 4 bases, leaving 11 bases between the germline ends. This CDR3 spans 12 amino acids. Germline V CDR1 and CDR2: DFQATT, SNEGSKA (reference sequence). The DNA read from the CDR3 is TGCAGTGGACAGGTACGAAATCAGCCC. Its translation: CSGQVRNQP. From start to end, the CDR3 is CSGQVRNQPQHF.

Comment on this clone: The CDR3 goes on 3 residues after the read ends, and that part is filled in from the germline J gene. V gene TRBV13 combines with J gene TRBJ2-7; D unclear. Trimming left V 2 bases short and J 4 bases short, with 6 bases between. The CDR3 loop spans 12 amino acids. Germline values: CDR1 PRHDT, CDR2 FYEKMQ (reference sequence). Here the CDR3 reads CASSLLLYEQYF. CDR3 DNA, as far as it was read: TGTGCCAGCAGCTTACTACTATACGAG.

As regards this clone: The CDR3 is cut off 3 residues early in the read; its end comes from the germline J gene. This chain uses TRBV7-2 with TRBJ2-7; D may be TRBD1 (5 bases). Trimming took off 5 bases at V and 2 bases at J, with 10 bases between the two ends. This CDR3 has 13 amino acids. The germline CDR1 and CDR2 sequences are SGHTA and FQGNSA. CDR3 DNA, as far as it was read: TGTGCCAGCAGCCAACAGGTAGCCTACGAG. It codes for CASSQQVAYE. The whole CDR3 reads CASSQQVAYEQYF. The full variable domain, completed using reference TRBV7-2 and TRBJ2-7, is GAGVSQSPSNKVTEKGKDVELRCDPISGHTALYWYRQSLGQGLEFLIYFQGNSAPDKSGLPSDRFSAERTGGSVSTLTIQRTQQEDSAVYLCASSQQVAYEQYFGPGTRLTVT.

Points on this clone: The read terminates 3 residues before the CDR3 end, so the remaining end is supplied by the germline J gene. The chain links TRBV12-3 or TRBV12-4 to TRBJ2-5; maybe TRBD2 (7 bases). The CDR3 runs 15 residues. V lost 2 bases, J lost 0 bases, and 10 bases lay in between. The CDR3 spells CASSLRGGNQETQYF. The DNA read from the CDR3 is TGTGCCAGCAGTTTAAGGGGGGGGAACCAAGAGACC.

Remarks on this clone: The read gets to within 3 residues of the CDR3 end, and the germline J gene fills in the rest. This chain uses TRBV29-1 with TRBJ2-2; TRBD2 matches at 7 bases. This CDR3 is 13 amino acids long. Germline V CDR1 and CDR2: SQVTM, ANQGSEA. V trimming: 7 bases; J trimming: 1 base; junction bases outside the gene matches: 3. The CDR3 here is CSARGGNTGELFF. CDR3 bases read: TGCAGCGCCCGCGGGGGGAACACCGGGGAG.

On this clone itself: The sequence runs out 3 residues before the end of the CDR3; the remainder is reconstructed from the germline J gene. The V call is TRBV10-3, the J call TRBJ1-1, with D maybe TRBD1 (5 bases). CDR3 length: 14 residues. Germline assignment: CDR1 ENHRY and CDR2 SYGVKD. V was shortened by 7 bases and J by 4 bases, with 16 bases between the two germline ends. The sequenced part of the CDR3 DNA is TGTGCCATCATTGCCGCAGAGGGGAGCACTGAA. Amino acid sequence: CAIIAAEGSTE. The full CDR3 reads CAIIAAEGSTEAFF.

On this clone: The CDR3 goes on 3 residues after the read ends, and that part is filled in from the germline J gene. The J gene is TRBJ2-2, the V gene TRBV7-6; D uncertain. Trimming left V 1 base short and J 4 bases short, with 7 bases between. The CDR3 extends over 14 amino acids. Germline V gene sequence: CDR1 SGHVS, CDR2 FNYEAQ. CDR3 residues: CASSLEQITGELFF. The CDR3 DNA, read in part, is TGTGCCAGCAGCTTAGAACAGATCACCGGGGAG.

Of note for this clone: The read stops 3 residues short of the end of the CDR3; the missing end is completed from the germline J gene. This chain joins TRBV5-1 and TRBJ2-7; 12 nucleotides agree with TRBD1. V shed 3 bases and J 1 base; nucleotides not matched to a gene: 5. This CDR3 has 16 residues. CDR1 and CDR2 from the germline V gene are SGHRS and YFSETQ. Partial CDR3 DNA: TGCGCCAGCAGCTCGGGACAGGGGGCAAAGTCCTACGAG. It translates to CASSSGQGAKSYE. The full CDR3 protein reads CASSSGQGAKSYEQYF.

As concerns this clone: The missing CDR3 end, 3 residues past where the read stops, is filled in from the germline J gene. J is TRBJ2-7 and V is TRBV2; D may be TRBD1 (5 bases). The CDR3 length is 13 residues. Germline CDR1 and CDR2: SNHLY and FYNNEI. Trimming cost V 9 bases and J 5 bases, with 17 bases left between them. The DNA read from the CDR3 is TGTGCCAGTTTCAGGGATCAGGTGGACGAG. It is translated as CASFRDQVDE. The whole CDR3 reads CASFRDQVDEQYF.